This TCR beta chain was captured in a study of OX40 agonist ivuxolimab in advanced cancers. Study at large: Three patients, one with hepatocellular carcinoma and two with cutaneous melanoma, achieved partial responses.

Libraries were prepared by immunoSEQ multiplex PCR; TCRdb keeps only in-frame clonotypes and omits some of them. The sample holds tens of thousands of clones, approximately 90% seen once. This CDR3 spans 13 amino acids. CDR1 is MDHEN and CDR2 is SYDVKM in the germline V gene. V was trimmed by 6 bases and J by 4 bases, leaving 12 bases between them. This clone was recorded once. Its target is not known. Study outcomes and limitations: Those patients achieving a partial response at 0.1-3.0 mg/kg showed among the lowest clonal expansion. Also present in some nonresponders was a low level of normalized T-cell clonal expansion.

The V gene is TRBV28, the J gene TRBJ1-2, with unresolved D. Source: CD4+ or CD8+ T cells sorted from blood, taken in a trial of the OX40 agonist ivuxolimab. The receptor was isolated from an adult with an advanced solid tumor such as melanoma, head and neck, liver or kidney cancer. The CDR3 loop is CASSLGSTYGYTF. For the CDR3, the DNA is TGTGCCAGCAGCCTCGGGTCCACCTATGGCTACACCTTC.